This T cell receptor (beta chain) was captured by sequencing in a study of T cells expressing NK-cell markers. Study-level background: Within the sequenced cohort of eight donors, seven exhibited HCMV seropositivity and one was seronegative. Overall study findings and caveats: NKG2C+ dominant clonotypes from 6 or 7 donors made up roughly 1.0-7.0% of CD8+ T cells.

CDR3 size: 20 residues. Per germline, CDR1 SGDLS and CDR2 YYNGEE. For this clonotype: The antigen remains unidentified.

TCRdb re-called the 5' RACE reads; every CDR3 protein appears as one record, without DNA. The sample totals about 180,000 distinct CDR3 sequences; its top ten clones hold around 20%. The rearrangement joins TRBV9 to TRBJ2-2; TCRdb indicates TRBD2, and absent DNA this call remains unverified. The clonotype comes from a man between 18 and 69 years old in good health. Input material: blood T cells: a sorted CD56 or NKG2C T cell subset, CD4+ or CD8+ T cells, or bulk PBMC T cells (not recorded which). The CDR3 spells CASSVSGTSGGASNTGELFF.